These 6 T cell receptor beta chains came from one sample sequenced in a study of tumor-infiltrating lymphocytes in localized non-small cell lung cancer. This table comes from immunoSEQ multiplex PCR, and its TCRdb copy is limited to in-frame clones, with some not included. The sample has around 15,000 clones, more than 70% seen once. Sequencing was performed on uninvolved lung tissue not adjacent to the tumor. These TCRs come from a human donor with non-small cell lung cancer.

Here the CDR3 reads CASSEGDYGYTF. The DNA of the CDR3 is TGTGCCAGCAGCGAGGGGGACTATGGCTACACCTTC. The V call is TRBV9, the J call TRBJ1-2; D perhaps matches TRBD1 (6 bases). Germline V gene lookup returns CDR1 SGDLS and CDR2 YYNGEE. The V end lost 3 bases, the J end lost 3 bases, and 6 bases lay between the germline ends. CDR3 size: 12 residues.

There are a few counts of this clone. The chain uses TRBV11-2 and TRBJ2-7; TRBD1 aligns across 10 bases. CDR1 and CDR2 (germline): SGHAT, FQNNGV. V shed 5 bases and J 3 bases; nucleotides not matched to a gene: 1. The CDR3 extends over 13 amino acids. The CDR3 coding sequence is TGTGCCAGCAGCCGGGACAGGGGCTACGAGCAGTACTTC. The encoded protein is CASSRDRGYEQYF.

V usage is TRBV5-1 and J usage is TRBJ2-1; D might be TRBD1 or TRBD2, each matching 5 bases. V lost 1 base to trimming and J lost 6 bases, with 14 bases between them. This CDR3 has 15 residues. Germline V gene lookup returns CDR1 SGHRS and CDR2 YFSETQ. The CDR3 spells CASSLSWGGLNEQFF. The DNA of the CDR3 is TGCGCCAGCAGCTTGAGCTGGGGCGGGCTCAATGAGCAGTTCTTC.

This chain links TRBV7-2 with TRBJ1-5; the D gene is possibly TRBD1 (6 bases). V was trimmed by 5 bases and J by 5 bases, leaving 16 bases between them. CDR1 SGHTA and CDR2 FQGNSA come from the germline V gene. The CDR3 runs 15 residues. CDR3 coding DNA: TGTGCCAGCAGCCCTAACGCGGGGGGCGATCAGCCCCAGCATTTT. Encoded protein: CASSPNAGGDQPQHF.

V is TRBV7-2 and J is TRBJ1-1, with a tentative D call TRBD1 (5 bases). Germline CDR1 reads SGHTA; CDR2 reads FQGNSA. The CDR3 spans 16 residues. The V and J ends lost 4 bases and 2 bases respectively, with 17 bases between them. CDR3 DNA sequence: TGTGCCAGCAGCTCTAGCTTGGGGGACGGTAACACTGAAGCTTTCTTT. This translates into CASSSSLGDGNTEAFF. Full variable domain (rest looked up from reference TRBV7-2 and TRBJ1-1): GAGVSQSPSNKVTEKGKDVELRCDPISGHTALYWYRQSLGQGLEFLIYFQGNSAPDKSGLPSDRFSAERTGGSVSTLTIQRTQQEDSAVYLCASSSSLGDGNTEAFFGQGTRLTVV.

There are a few counts of this clone. The chain couples TRBV30 to TRBJ2-1; the match to TRBD1 covers 8 bases. CDR3 size: 15 residues. J was trimmed by 4 bases and V by 0 bases; bases with no gene match: 5. CDR1 is GTSNPN and CDR2 is SVGIG in the germline V gene (reference sequence). The CDR3 protein is CAWSVGDRGYNEQFF. The CDR3 DNA reads as TGTGCCTGGAGTGTCGGAGACAGGGGATACAATGAGCAGTTCTTC.